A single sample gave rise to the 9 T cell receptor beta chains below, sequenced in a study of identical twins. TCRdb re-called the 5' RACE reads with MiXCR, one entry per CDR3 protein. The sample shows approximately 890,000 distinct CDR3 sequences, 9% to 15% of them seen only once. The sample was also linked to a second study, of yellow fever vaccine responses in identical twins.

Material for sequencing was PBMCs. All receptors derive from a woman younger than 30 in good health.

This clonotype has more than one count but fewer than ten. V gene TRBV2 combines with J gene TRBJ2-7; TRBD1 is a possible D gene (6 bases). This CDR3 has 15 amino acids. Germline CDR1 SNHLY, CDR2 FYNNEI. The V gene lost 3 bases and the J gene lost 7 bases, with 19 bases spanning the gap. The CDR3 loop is CASSDGGKRAWEQYF. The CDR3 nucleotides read TGTGCCAGCAGTGATGGGGGCAAAAGGGCTTGGGAGCAGTACTTC.

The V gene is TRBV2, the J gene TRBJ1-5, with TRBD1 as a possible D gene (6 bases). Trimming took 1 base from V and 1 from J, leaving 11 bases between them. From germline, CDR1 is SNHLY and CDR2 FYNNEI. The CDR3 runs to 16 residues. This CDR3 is CASSEVGRGSNQPQHF. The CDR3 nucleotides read TGTGCCAGCAGTGAAGTCGGCAGGGGAAGCAATCAGCCCCAGCATTTT.

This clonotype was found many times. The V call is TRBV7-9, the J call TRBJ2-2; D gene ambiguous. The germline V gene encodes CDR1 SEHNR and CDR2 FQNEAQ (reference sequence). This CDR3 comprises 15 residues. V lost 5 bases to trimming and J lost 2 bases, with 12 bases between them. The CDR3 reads CASSITATNTGELFF. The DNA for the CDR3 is TGTGCCAGCAGCATCACCGCGACCAACACCGGGGAGCTGTTTTTT.

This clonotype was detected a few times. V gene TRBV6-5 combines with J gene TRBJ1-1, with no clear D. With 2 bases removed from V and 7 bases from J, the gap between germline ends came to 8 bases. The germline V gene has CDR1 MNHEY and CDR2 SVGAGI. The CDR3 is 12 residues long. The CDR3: CASSYRESEAFF. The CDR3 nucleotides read TGTGCCAGCAGTTACAGGGAGAGTGAAGCTTTCTTT.

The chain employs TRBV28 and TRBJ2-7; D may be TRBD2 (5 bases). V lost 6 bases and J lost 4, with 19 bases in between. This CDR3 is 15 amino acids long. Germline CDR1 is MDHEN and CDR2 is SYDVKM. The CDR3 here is CASRTFTSLPYEQYF. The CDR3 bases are TGTGCCAGCAGAACGTTTACTAGTTTACCTTACGAGCAGTACTTC.

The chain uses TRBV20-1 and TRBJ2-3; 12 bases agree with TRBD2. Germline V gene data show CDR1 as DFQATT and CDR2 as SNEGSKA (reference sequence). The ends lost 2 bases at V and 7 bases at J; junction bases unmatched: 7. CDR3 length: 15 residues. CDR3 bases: TGCAGTGCTAGAACCGGGACTAGCGGGTTTAATACGCAGTATTTT. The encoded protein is CSARTGTSGFNTQYF.

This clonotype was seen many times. In DNA form, the CDR3 reads TGTGCCAGCAGCTTGTATGGATACACTGAAGCTTTCTTT. Its translation: CASSLYGYTEAFF. The V gene is TRBV5-5, the J gene TRBJ1-1, with D uncertain. Germline V gene sequence: CDR1 SGHKS, CDR2 YYEKEE (reference sequence). V lost 1 base and J 3 bases, leaving 7 bases between the germline ends. The CDR3 spans 13 residues.

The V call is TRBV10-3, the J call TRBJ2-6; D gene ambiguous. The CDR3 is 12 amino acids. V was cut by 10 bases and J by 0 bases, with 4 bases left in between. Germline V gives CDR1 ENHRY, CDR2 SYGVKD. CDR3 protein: CATFSGANVLTF. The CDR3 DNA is TGTGCCACCTTCTCTGGGGCCAACGTCCTGACTTTC.

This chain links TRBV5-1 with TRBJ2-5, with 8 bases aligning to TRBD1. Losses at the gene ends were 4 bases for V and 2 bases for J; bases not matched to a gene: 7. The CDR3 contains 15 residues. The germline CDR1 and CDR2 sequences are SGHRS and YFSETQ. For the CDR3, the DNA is TGCGCCAGCAGCCCTAGGACAGGGCGGCAAGAGACCCAGTACTTC. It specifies CASSPRTGRQETQYF.